Following are 26 T cell receptor beta chains from one sample sequenced in a study of breast tumors, draining lymph nodes, adjacent tissues. TCRdb recomputed calls from the multiplex PCR reads with MiXCR, one row per CDR3 protein. The sample records 20,000 or so distinct CDR3 sequences, more than 25% being singletons. Sequencing was performed on breast tumor tissue. These receptor sequences come from a female donor with breast cancer. Some clones in this sample may be carry-over from other donors' samples.

Notes on this clonotype: This may arise from a read error, as a much more abundant clone is one base away. This rearrangement joins TRBV3-1 to TRBJ2-2, with 10 positions matching TRBD2. This CDR3 region has 15 residues. CDR1 LGHDT and CDR2 YNNKEL come from the germline V gene (reference sequence). J gave up 1 base and V 5 bases, and 1 base lay outside the gene matches. The CDR3 DNA follows: TGTGCCAGCAGCTGGACTAGCGGGAACACCGGGGAGCTGTTTTTT. It is translated as CASSWTSGNTGELFF.

This clonotype was detected ten times or more. J is TRBJ2-7 and V is TRBV20-1; 8 nucleotides align to TRBD2. This CDR3 region has 15 residues. Unmatched junction bases numbered 9, after V lost 5 bases and J lost 0 bases. Germline V lookup: CDR1 DFQATT, CDR2 SNEGSKA (reference sequence). The CDR3 reads CSASAGEAPSYEQYF. DNA of the CDR3: TGCAGTGCTTCAGCGGGAGAGGCCCCCTCCTACGAGCAGTACTTC.

By share, this clonotype counts as large (0.1 to 1%). The V call is TRBV3-1, the J call TRBJ1-6; D gene unclear. V shed 1 base and J shed 7 bases, with 5 bases lying between them. The CDR3 covers 13 residues. CDR1 is LGHDT, CDR2 YNNKEL, per germline (reference sequence). The DNA of the CDR3 is TGTGCCAGCAGCCAAGTAGGGAATTCACCCCTCCACTTT. Encoded protein: CASSQVGNSPLHF.

This clonotype appeared many times. The chain carries TRBV4-2 and TRBJ2-3, with a weak D call TRBD2 (5 bases). Germline V gives CDR1 LGHNA, CDR2 YNFKEQ. The CDR3 totals 16 residues. Between the trimmed V and J ends, which lost 0 bases and 0 bases, there was a span of 10 bases. The CDR3 loop is CASSQDRAESTDTQYF. CDR3 DNA sequence: TGTGCCAGCAGCCAAGATCGAGCGGAGAGCACAGATACGCAGTATTTT.

With respect to this clonotype: Since the CDR3 does not end with the conserved phenylalanine or tryptophan, this likely comes from a read error. No DNA is shown, since the ends of the CDR3 on it are uncertain; the CDR3 is the one TCRdb lists. The rearrangement links TRBV7-2 to TRBJ2-1; TRBD1, the D gene given by the table, was not confirmed from the DNA. Germline V gene sequence: CDR1 SGHTA, CDR2 FQGNSA. The CDR3 totals 15 residues, both ends included. The CDR3 loop reads CASSLGLTGGYTFGS.

This clonotype came up many times. V gene TRBV27 combines with J gene TRBJ1-5, with D unresolved. Germline CDR1 reads MNHEY; CDR2 reads SMNVEV (reference sequence). The CDR3 is made up of 13 amino acids. V was shortened by 1 base and J by 7 bases, with 8 bases between the two germline ends. This CDR3 is CASSLWGEQPQHF. The DNA of the CDR3 is TGTGCCAGCAGTTTATGGGGAGAGCAGCCCCAGCATTTT.

This clonotype was detected many times. The chain combines TRBV7-2 with TRBJ2-7; 8 positions match TRBD2. Germline CDR1 SGHTA, CDR2 FQGNSA. V dropped 2 bases and J dropped 2; count of bases not matched to a gene: 2. The CDR3 totals 14 residues. CDR3 DNA sequence: TGTGCCAGCAGCTTATCGGGGGGGCCCTACGAGCAGTACTTC. Amino acid sequence: CASSLSGGPYEQYF.

This clonotype is large by share. The rearrangement links TRBV7-3 to TRBJ2-3; 8 bases fit TRBD1. This CDR3 region has 15 residues. The V segment lost 4 bases and the J segment 0 bases; nucleotides outside the gene matches: 3. Per the germline V gene, CDR1 is SGHTA and CDR2 is FQGTGA. This CDR3 reads CASSSTGASTDTQYF. The CDR3 DNA follows: TGTGCCAGCAGCTCGACAGGGGCTAGCACAGATACGCAGTATTTT.

V is TRBV6-2 or TRBV6-3 and J is TRBJ1-1, with D hard to call. This CDR3 is 14 amino acids long. Germline V CDR1 and CDR2: MNHEY, SVGEGT. Trimming removed 7 bases from V and 1 base from J, with 13 bases in between. The DNA for the CDR3 is TGTGCCAGCATCCGGACGGTGGAGAACACTGAAGCTTTCTTT. Translated: CASIRTVENTEAFF.

As for this clonotype: A read error may be the cause here, since a much bigger clone is one base away. The chain carries TRBV6-1 and TRBJ2-7; TRBD2 might be the D (5 bases). Per the germline V gene, CDR1 is MNHNS and CDR2 is SASEGT. This CDR3 contains 14 residues. CDR3: CASRSLATIYGQYF. CDR3 nucleotides: TGTGCCAGCAGGTCGTTAGCGACAATCTACGGGCAGTACTTC.

The CDR3 is CASSPDYQETQYF. CDR3 DNA sequence: TGTGCCAGCAGCCCGGACTACCAAGAGACCCAGTACTTC. The rearrangement joins TRBV7-9 to TRBJ2-5, with D maybe TRBD2 (5 bases). Trimming pared 5 bases from V and 0 bases from J, leaving 7 bases between. The CDR3 contains 13 residues. Germline V gene data show CDR1 as SEHNR and CDR2 as FQNEAQ (reference sequence).

In its sample, this clonotype was seen many times. The chain links TRBV19 to TRBJ2-7; the match to TRBD1 covers 7 bases. The CDR3 consists of 13 residues. V trimming: 6 bases; J trimming: 2 bases; junction bases outside the gene matches: 4. Germline V lookup: CDR1 LNHDA, CDR2 SQIVND (reference sequence). This CDR3 is CASRIQGTYEQYF. The CDR3 nucleotides are TGTGCCAGTAGGATACAGGGGACCTACGAGCAGTACTTC. Together with reference TRBV19 and TRBJ2-7, the CDR3 gives the full variable domain: DGGITQSPKYLFRKEGQNVTLSCEQNLNHDAMYWYRQDPGQGLRLIYYSQIVNDFQKGDIAEGYSVSREKKESFPLTVTSAQKNPTAFYLCASRIQGTYEQYFGPGTRLTVT.

This clonotype was observed at least ten times. The chain employs TRBV15 and TRBJ2-4, with 11 positions matching TRBD1. V dropped 3 bases and J dropped 5; count of bases not matched to a gene: 3. Germline V CDR1 and CDR2: LNHNV, YYDKDF (reference sequence). The CDR3 loop spans 15 amino acids. The CDR3 spells CATSRWTGGENIQYF. CDR3 coding DNA: TGTGCCACCAGCAGGTGGACAGGGGGCGAAAACATTCAGTACTTC.

The count of this clonotype is one. The junction does not match germline at one end; this may be a read error. The chain is built from TRBV20-1 and TRBJ1-2; tentatively, D is TRBD1 (6 bases). The CDR3 covers 17 residues. CDR1 and CDR2 (germline): DFQATT, SNEGSKA (reference sequence). The CDR3 is CSARDKYRDRLLSGYAF. CDR3 sequence (DNA): TGCAGTGCTAGAGATAAGTACAGGGACCGTCTACTTAGTGGCTATGCCTTC.

This clonotype qualifies as medium-sized. This rearrangement joins TRBV20-1 to TRBJ2-7, with D possibly being TRBD2 (5 bases). This CDR3 has 15 amino acids. V was shortened by 0 bases and J by 4 bases, with 16 bases between the two germline ends. Germline V lookup: CDR1 DFQATT, CDR2 SNEGSKA (reference sequence). This CDR3 reads CSARDGRAHQYEQYF. CDR3 nucleotides: TGCAGTGCTAGAGATGGGCGGGCTCATCAATACGAGCAGTACTTC.

The sample holds many counts of this clonotype. This rearrangement joins TRBV28 to TRBJ1-2; 7 bases map to TRBD1. V shed 3 bases and J 3 bases; nucleotides not matched to a gene: 4. Germline V gene lookup returns CDR1 MDHEN and CDR2 SYDVKM. CDR3 length equals 14 residues. The CDR3 nucleotides are TGTGCCAGCAGTTTCCCGGGACAGTACTATGGCTACACCTTC. Amino acid sequence: CASSFPGQYYGYTF.

This clonotype occurred a few times. A read error is possible here, since a much larger clone lies one base away. The rearrangement joins TRBV5-6 to TRBJ2-6, with D perhaps TRBD1 (6 bases). Germline V gene sequence: CDR1 SGHDT, CDR2 YYEEEE. Trimming removed 3 bases at V and 0 bases at J, with 19 bases between. The CDR3 consists of 19 residues. CDR3 nucleotide sequence: TGTGCCAGCAGCTCTGAGACAGGCCCACTCGACTCTGGGGCCAACGTCCTGACTTTC. Its translation: CASSSETGPLDSGANVLTF.

With regard to this clonotype: This may be a read error: a much more frequent sequence differs by one nucleotide. V is TRBV6-5 and J is TRBJ2-4, with D uncertain. Germline V gene lookup returns CDR1 MNHEY and CDR2 SVGAGI. The CDR3 has 16 residues. The CDR3 region is CAGSPRALEPLNIQYF. As DNA, the CDR3 is TGTGCCGGCAGTCCTAGAGCGCTAGAGCCGTTAAACATTCAGTACTTC.

This clonotype was recorded many times. The chain combines TRBV30 with TRBJ2-2, with a possible D match to TRBD2 (5 bases). CDR1 and CDR2 from the germline V gene are GTSNPN and SVGIG (reference sequence). Deletions cut 1 base from V and 4 bases from J, with 10 bases between. The CDR3 totals 14 residues. The CDR3 spells CAWSGGSLTGELFF. For the CDR3, the DNA is TGTGCCTGGAGTGGTGGGAGCCTCACCGGGGAGCTGTTTTTT.

This sequence joins TRBV7-9 and TRBJ2-5, with no clear D. Germline V gives CDR1 SEHNR, CDR2 FQNEAQ (reference sequence). The length of the CDR3 is 12 residues. Trimming took 3 bases from V and 3 from J, leaving 5 bases between them. CDR3 bases: TGTGCCAGCAGCTTTGCTGAAGAGACCCAGTACTTC. It is translated as CASSFAEETQYF.

This clonotype was observed many times. This sequence joins TRBV24-1 and TRBJ2-7; D is unclear. Germline V gives CDR1 KGHDR, CDR2 SFDVKD. This CDR3 comprises 12 residues. V was pared by 3 bases and J by 4 bases, with 6 bases between. CDR3: CATSDRHYEQYF. CDR3 sequence (DNA): TGTGCCACCAGTGATCGACATTACGAGCAGTACTTC.

This clonotype is labeled as medium-sized. The rearrangement links TRBV29-1 to TRBJ2-7; the match to TRBD1 covers 7 bases. The CDR3 is 15 amino acids. Germline lookup yields CDR1 SQVTM and CDR2 ANQGSEA. Losses at the gene ends were 4 bases for V and 0 bases for J; bases not matched to a gene: 9. CDR3 sequence (DNA): TGCAGCGTTGTCGTGGGACAGTTTAGCTCCTACGAGCAGTACTTC. Protein product: CSVVVGQFSSYEQYF.

A word on this clonotype: A read error is possible here, since a much larger clone lies one base away. J is TRBJ2-7 and V is TRBV27, with 8 bases fitting TRBD1. The CDR3 covers 15 residues. Germline trimming cut 5 bases from V and 6 bases from J; bases unmatched to any gene: 12. Germline CDR1 and CDR2: MNHEY and SMNVEV (reference sequence). Here the CDR3 DNA reads TGTGCCAGCAGTGCCTACAGGGGGGAAGTTTCCGAGCAGTACTTC. Residues: CASSAYRGEVSEQYF.

The chain combines TRBV7-9 with TRBJ2-5; no clear D. Germline lookup yields CDR1 SEHNR and CDR2 FQNEAQ (reference sequence). Trimming left V 5 bases short and J 4 bases short, with 5 bases between. The CDR3 covers 11 residues. This CDR3 reads CASSRGETQYF. Written as DNA, the CDR3 is TGTGCCAGCAGCAGAGGAGAGACCCAGTACTTC.

Of note for this clonotype: The DNA is left out, because the CDR3 cannot be placed on it with certainty; the CDR3 is given as TCRdb lists it. The chain recombines TRBV4-1 with TRBJ2-3; the table's TRBD1 call for D was not verified on the DNA. The CDR3 totals 15 residues, both ends included. Germline-derived CDR1 and CDR2 are MGHRA and YSYEKL. The CDR3: CASKRVGGGTDTQYF.

This clonotype appeared many times. The gene calls are TRBV7-8 and TRBJ2-7, with D maybe TRBD2 (5 bases). This CDR3 contains 17 residues. Germline V gives CDR1 SGHVS, CDR2 FQNEAQ. V lost 1 base and J lost 6, with 22 bases in between. The CDR3 here is CASSLEGRGSLPSEQYF. The DNA for the CDR3 is TGTGCCAGCAGCTTAGAGGGCCGCGGGTCCTTACCCAGCGAGCAGTACTTC.